The source of this TCR beta chain is a study of shared clonotypes between healthy human individuals. Study findings and constraints: In contrast to clonotypes shared by all four donors, non-shared clonotypes had lower generation probabilities.

Naive CD8 cells comprised CD45RO-negative, CCR7-positively selected cells, excluding terminally differentiated effector memory CD45RA+ cells. About this clone itself: Its antigen remains unknown.

The method was immunoSEQ multiplex PCR; TCRdb's version includes in-frame clones alone and lacks a portion of them. The sample records about 2 million clones, over 85% being singletons. The CDR3 length is 18 residues. Trimming pared 5 bases from V and 2 bases from J, leaving 21 bases between. Looked up from germline, CDR1 is MNHEY and CDR2 is SMNVEV (reference sequence). V is TRBV27 and J is TRBJ2-2, with D maybe TRBD2 (6 bases). This receptor was obtained from a young man in good health. The material sequenced was naive CD8+ T cells sorted from blood. The CDR3 reads CASSIYPQEGANTGELFF. Written as DNA, the CDR3 is TGTGCCAGCAGTATCTACCCCCAGGAGGGTGCCAACACCGGGGAGCTGTTTTTT.